The entry below gives a single TCR beta chain sequence along with its context. Original methodology: Nucleated cell counts were estimated from reference gene primer amplification. The repertoire was sequenced with immunoSEQ multiplex PCR; TCRdb's copy has only in-frame clones and lacks some. The V and J calls and clone size were taken over from that table, and D and trimming were inferred from the DNA. The table lists about 70,000 clones, around 87% of them singletons. These data are taken from a study of blood T cell repertoires in COVID-19. Study as a whole: There were acute and convalescent COVID-19 samples, and they came from the United States, Italy and Spain. Sources were T cells, B-cell-depleted T cells, or PBMCs; the material itself was cDNA or gDNA.

This TCR derives from a woman aged 18-29 years with acute or convalescent COVID-19. Sequencing was carried out using peripheral blood.

CDR3 bases: TGTGCCAGCACATCGGTCGGAGCCTGCTCCTACGAGCAGTACTTC. Translation gives CASTSVGACSYEQYF. The chain combines TRBV25-1 with TRBJ2-7; D not resolved. From germline, CDR1 is MGHDK and CDR2 SYGVNS. The CDR3 consists of 15 residues. Trimming took off 7 bases at V and 0 bases at J, with 16 bases between the two ends.